The entry below gives a single T cell receptor beta chain sequence along with its context. Antigen unknown. Donors showed nominal health when sampled, although they likely had unrecorded immune exposures. This sample is drawn from a study of cytomegalovirus exposure and HLA in healthy donors. Overall study context: Earlier, some 180 million T cells were analyzed, and some 120 million unique TCR beta sequences were found among them. Study results and caveats: Cytomegalovirus status was reportedly diagnosed by the classifier with high sensitivity and specificity. In a later analysis, V- and J-gene trimming of beta chains associated with a DCLRE1C missense variant, replicated independently.

It was with 60 Vbeta and 13 Jbeta primers that the PCR ran. TCRdb keeps only in-frame clones here, not all; method: immunoSEQ multiplex PCR. Seen here are approximately 110,000 clones, approximately 80% observed once, and the top ten hold about 13%. The V end lost 3 bases, the J end lost 9 bases, and 18 bases lay between the germline ends. Germline CDR1 reads KGHSH; CDR2 reads LQKENI. This CDR3 is built from 14 residues. The source material was PBMCs. This TCR derives from a woman aged 40 to 55 in good health and CMV-seropositive. The chain uses TRBV18 and TRBJ2-7; the D is unclear. CDR3 bases: TGTGCCAGCTCACCCCCTAACCCTACGTCCGGGCAGTACTTC. Its translation: CASSPPNPTSGQYF.